One sample yielded the 8 T cell receptor beta chains listed below, sequenced in a study of OX40 agonist ivuxolimab in advanced cancers. Assay: immunoSEQ multiplex PCR; the TCRdb copy retains only in-frame clones and omits some. The profile covers tens of thousands of clones, with roughly four fifths appearing a single time and around 5% taken by the ten largest. The sequences come from CD4+ or CD8+ T cells sorted from blood, collected in a trial of the OX40 agonist ivuxolimab. The receptors stem from an adult with an advanced solid tumor such as melanoma, head and neck, liver or kidney cancer.

This chain uses TRBV28 with TRBJ1-5, with D possibly being TRBD1 (5 bases). The CDR3 loop spans 12 amino acids. In germline, CDR1 is MDHEN, CDR2 SYDVKM. Trimming removed 8 bases from V and 5 bases from J, with 10 bases in between. CDR3 sequence reads: CASARGDQPQHF. Written as DNA, the CDR3 is TGTGCCAGCGCACGGGGGGATCAGCCCCAGCATTTT.

The genes are TRBV7-2 and TRBJ1-1; D is undetermined. The CDR3 has 13 amino acids. Germline V lookup: CDR1 SGHTA, CDR2 FQGNSA. V lost 3 bases, J lost 10 bases, and 15 bases lay in between. This CDR3 reads CASSLRRANGAFF. CDR3 nucleotides: TGTGCCAGCAGCTTGAGGAGGGCTAATGGAGCTTTCTTT.

V usage is TRBV7-2 and J usage is TRBJ2-7; weak D call: TRBD2 (6 bases). The V and J ends lost 5 bases and 4 bases respectively, with 12 bases between them. The germline CDR1 and CDR2 sequences are SGHTA and FQGNSA. CDR3 length: 13 residues. This chain's CDR3 is CASSTNGGYEQYF. CDR3 coding DNA: TGTGCCAGCAGCACGAATGGAGGGTACGAGCAGTACTTC.

The chain couples TRBV15 to TRBJ2-7, with D possibly being TRBD2 (6 bases). This CDR3 is built from 14 residues. Per germline, CDR1 LNHNV and CDR2 YYDKDF (reference sequence). V was shortened by 1 base and J by 3 bases, with 10 bases between the two germline ends. The CDR3 here is CATSRAGGSYEQYF. The CDR3 DNA reads TGTGCCACCAGCAGAGCAGGAGGGAGCTACGAGCAGTACTTC.

J is TRBJ2-7 and V is TRBV2; maybe TRBD2 (6 bases). The V and J ends lost 6 bases and 0 bases respectively, with 9 bases between them. In germline, CDR1 is SNHLY, CDR2 FYNNEI. There are 13 residues in the CDR3. CDR3: CASREDYSYEQYF. Here the CDR3 DNA reads TGTGCCAGCAGAGAGGACTACTCCTACGAGCAGTACTTC.

The genes are TRBV29-1 and TRBJ2-1; D remains unclear. Trimming took 7 bases from V and 8 from J, leaving 18 bases between them. The germline CDR1 and CDR2 sequences are SQVTM and ANQGSEA. There are 13 residues in the CDR3. This CDR3 reads CSAEGRAGDEQFF. CDR3 DNA: TGCAGCGCCGAAGGACGCGCTGGGGATGAGCAGTTCTTC.

This clone occurred once. This sequence joins TRBV6-6 and TRBJ2-4; TRBD2 might be the D (7 bases). CDR1 MNHNY and CDR2 SVGAGI come from the germline V gene (reference sequence). V was pared by 6 bases and J by 9 bases, with 15 bases between. The CDR3 length is 13 residues. The CDR3 spells CASRGEGQSIQYF. Written as DNA, the CDR3 is TGTGCCAGCAGGGGGGAGGGACAAAGCATTCAGTACTTC.

The genes are TRBV6-1 and TRBJ1-4; D is unclear. The CDR3 covers 13 residues. Germline V gene lookup returns CDR1 MNHNS and CDR2 SASEGT. Trimming cost V 2 bases and J 5 bases, with 6 bases left between them. The CDR3 loop is CASSEIPNEKLFF. DNA for the CDR3: TGTGCCAGCAGTGAAATCCCGAATGAAAAACTGTTTTTT.